Reported below is one T cell receptor (beta chain). No antigen is known for it. This entry is derived from a study of cytomegalovirus exposure and HLA in healthy donors. Study outcomes and limitations: In presence/absence analyses, roughly uniform sequencing depth across donors was assumed. Exclusion applied to some V segments, including TRBV6-2 and TRBV6-3, as they were indistinguishable.

This CDR3 spans 13 amino acids. Germline CDR1 reads MDHEN; CDR2 reads SYDVKM. Trimming shortened V by 3 bases and J by 8 bases, and 13 bases separated the two germline ends. The PCR contained 60 Vbeta and 13 Jbeta primers. TCRdb keeps only in-frame clones here, not all; method: immunoSEQ multiplex PCR. In the table there are roughly 220,000 clones, roughly 80% of which are singletons. The specimen was PBMCs. This receptor was obtained from a man in his forties or fifties in good health and CMV-seronegative. The chain has TRBV28 and TRBJ1-2; no clear D. Here the CDR3 DNA reads TGTGCCAGCAGTTTGTCTCGGGTACACGGCTACACCTTC. Its translation is CASSLSRVHGYTF.